The clone carrying this T cell receptor (beta chain) has a handful of counts. Its antigen is unknown. It was patients with CD8+CD57+ cell expansion by flow cytometry who were chosen for sequencing. At the time of blood sampling, patients had not yet received any therapy. Genomic DNA was employed as the template in profiling TCR beta VDJ and CDR3. TCRdb analysed the reads with MiXCR anew, one entry per CDR3 protein. This sample has approximately 220,000 distinct CDR3 sequences, with over 40% found just once. The sample belongs to a study of CD8+CD57+ T cells in acquired aplastic anemia. The overall study: Sorted CD4+ and CD8+ cell DNA averaged 3.2 ug.

The CDR3 sequence is 19 residues long. Per germline, CDR1 MNHEY and CDR2 SMNVEV (reference sequence). With 3 bases clipped from V and 5 bases from J, the junction kept 13 bases outside the gene matches. Study results and caveats: Patients shared just under 30 CD8+ CDR3 sequences with controls.

The sequence came from a human donor with aplastic anemia. The J gene is TRBJ2-5, the V gene TRBV27; 15 bases are shared with TRBD2. Sequences were obtained from sorted CD4+, CD8+, or CD8+CD57+ T cells (not recorded which) from PBMCs. CDR3 in amino acids: CASSLKGKGLAGGRETQYF. The DNA for the CDR3 is TGTGCCAGCAGTTTGAAGGGCAAGGGACTAGCGGGGGGAAGGGAGACCCAGTACTTC.